This is a list of T cell receptor beta chains from one sample in a study of T cell repertoires in cytomegalovirus infection. TCRdb re-analysed the reads in MiXCR, keeping a single row per CDR3 protein. Of hundreds of thousands of distinct CDR3 sequences in the sample, about a sixth are singletons; the top ten hold 7.5% to 9%. The specimen was PBMCs. The receptors were sampled from a human donor in good health (CMV status not recorded). Some clones in this sample may be carry-over from other donors' samples. Each CDR3 is given with its conserved first and last residue. The order of the fields is clone size, V gene, D gene, J gene, CDR3 protein, CDR3 DNA. D genes are given only for firm matches. Size values are once, few and many counts, or a class for expanded clones, and some rows have none.

>NA|TRBV3-1|NA|TRBJ1-1
CASTRTASYTEAFF
TGTGCCAGCACAAGAACAGCAAGCTACACTGAAGCTTTCTTT
>NA|TRBV6-1|NA|TRBJ2-3
CASTRINTQYF
TGTGCCAGCACCAGGATAAATACGCAGTATTTT
>NA|TRBV12-3/TRBV12-4|TRBD2|TRBJ2-3
CATGTSGNPQRDTQYF
TGTGCCACTGGGACTAGCGGAAACCCTCAGCGGGATACGCAGTATTTT
>few|TRBV19|NA|TRBJ1-5
CASSPVGQVLTSNQPQHF
TGTGCCAGTAGCCCCGTGGGGCAGGTCCTTACGAGCAATCAGCCCCAGCATTTT
>few|TRBV4-1|NA|TRBJ1-6
CASSQDGPPDNSPLHF
TGCGCCAGCAGCCAAGACGGGCCTCCTGATAATTCACCCCTCCACTTT
>many|TRBV12-3/TRBV12-4|NA|TRBJ2-1
CASSPDGGNEQFF
TGTGCCAGCAGTCCAGATGGGGGGAATGAGCAGTTCTTC
>NA|TRBV9|NA|TRBJ1-2
CASSPRAEGWYYGYTF
TGTGCCAGCAGCCCTCGGGCGGAGGGTTGGTACTATGGCTACACCTTC
>NA|TRBV11-2|TRBD2|TRBJ2-1
CASSWGGALDQFF
TGTGCCAGCAGCTGGGGAGGGGCTCTGGATCAGTTCTTC
>many|TRBV19|NA|TRBJ2-1
CASSRSEYNEQFF
TGTGCCAGTAGTAGGTCAGAGTACAATGAGCAGTTCTTC
>few|TRBV19|TRBD2|TRBJ2-1
CASQASGTSGNEQFF
TGTGCCAGTCAAGCCTCCGGGACTAGCGGAAATGAGCAGTTCTTC
>NA|TRBV12-3/TRBV12-4|TRBD1|TRBJ1-5
CASSPTGTGPNQPQHF
TGTGCCAGCAGTCCCACCGGGACAGGGCCAAATCAGCCCCAGCATTTT
>NA|TRBV7-9|TRBD2|TRBJ2-5
CASSSVAGGETQYF
TGTGCCAGCAGCTCCGTAGCGGGAGGGGAGACCCAGTACTTC
>NA|TRBV5-3|NA|TRBJ1-6
CASGQGHPYNSPLHF
TGTGCCAGCGGCCAGGGACATCCTTATAATTCACCCCTCCACTTT
>NA|TRBV29-1|NA|TRBJ1-1
CSVEKGRGTEAFF
TGCAGCGTTGAAAAAGGGAGAGGCACTGAAGCTTTCTTT
>many|TRBV7-2|NA|TRBJ2-5
CASSSLGYQETQYF
TGTGCCAGCAGCTCTTTGGGGTACCAAGAGACCCAGTACTTC
>many|TRBV6-5|NA|TRBJ2-7
CASSGTGMGEQYF
TGTGCCAGCAGTGGAACAGGGATGGGGGAGCAGTACTTC
>many|TRBV7-2|NA|TRBJ2-3
CASSLAMGADTQYF
TGTGCCAGCAGCTTAGCGATGGGTGCGGATACGCAGTATTTT
>few|TRBV12-3/TRBV12-4|TRBD1|TRBJ1-1
CASSLWDRGAEAFF
TGTGCCAGCAGTTTATGGGACAGGGGGGCTGAAGCTTTCTTT
>many|TRBV7-6|TRBD2|TRBJ2-5
CASSFLAGVLETQYF
TGTGCCAGCAGCTTCTTAGCGGGAGTCCTAGAGACCCAGTACTTC
>few|TRBV14|NA|TRBJ2-3
CASSPRGRRDTQYF
TGTGCCAGCAGCCCTCGGGGCCGGAGAGATACGCAGTATTTT
>few|TRBV20-1|NA|TRBJ2-3
CSARVGPTQYF
TGCAGTGCTAGAGTCGGCCCGACGCAGTATTTT
>few|TRBV7-6|NA|TRBJ1-4
CASSSTGSEKLFF
TGTGCCAGCAGCTCCACAGGGTCTGAAAAACTGTTTTTT
>NA|TRBV20-1|NA|TRBJ1-1
CSASPDTVMNTEAFF
TGCAGTGCTAGCCCCGATACAGTCATGAACACTGAAGCTTTCTTT
>many|TRBV28|NA|TRBJ2-7
CASSLYQGFTFRSYEQYF
TGTGCCAGCAGTTTATACCAGGGGTTTACGTTCAGATCCTACGAGCAGTACTTC
>many|TRBV7-2|TRBD1|TRBJ1-1
CASSLGTGAGTEAFF
TGTGCCAGCAGCTTAGGGACAGGGGCCGGTACTGAAGCTTTCTTT
>NA|TRBV20-1|TRBD1|TRBJ1-2
CSATPTGYGYTF
TGCAGTGCTACTCCGACAGGGTACGGCTACACCTTC
>many|TRBV7-8|NA|TRBJ2-3
CASSSFMDETSTDTQYF
TGTGCCAGCAGCTCGTTCATGGACGAAACTAGCACAGATACGCAGTATTTT
>few|TRBV6-1|NA|TRBJ1-2
CASSYALYYGYTF
TGTGCCAGCAGTTACGCCCTTTACTATGGCTACACCTTC
>NA|TRBV12-3/TRBV12-4|NA|TRBJ1-4
CASSSLEQGWEKLFF
TGTGCCAGCAGTTCGCTCGAGCAGGGTTGGGAAAAACTGTTTTTT
>few|TRBV6-1|TRBD1|TRBJ2-1
CASSPGQGIYNEQFF
TGTGCCAGCAGCCCGGGACAGGGGATTTACAATGAGCAGTTCTTC
>many|TRBV7-9|NA|TRBJ2-5
CASSFGQLETQYF
TGTGCCAGCAGCTTCGGACAGCTAGAGACCCAGTACTTC
>NA|TRBV27|NA|TRBJ2-3
CASSLRQTSTDTQYF
TGTGCCAGCAGTTTAAGGCAGACTAGCACAGATACGCAGTATTTT
>NA|TRBV4-2|TRBD1|TRBJ1-1
CASSQEGQGQGKVAFF
TGTGCCAGCAGCCAAGAGGGCCAAGGACAGGGCAAAGTAGCTTTCTTT
>many|TRBV7-2|NA|TRBJ2-3
CASSLTLDYRRQYF
TGTGCCAGCAGCCTGACACTGGACTACCGGCGGCAGTATTTT
>few|TRBV5-6|NA|TRBJ1-1
CASSLDGSEAFF
TGTGCCAGCAGCTTGGACGGGTCTGAAGCTTTCTTT
>NA|TRBV12-3/TRBV12-4|NA|TRBJ2-3
CASTQDLGGATQYF
TGTGCCAGCACCCAAGACCTGGGAGGAGCTACGCAGTATTTT
>few|TRBV11-2|NA|TRBJ2-5
CASSPWGLYQETQYF
TGTGCCAGCAGCCCATGGGGACTCTACCAAGAGACCCAGTACTTC
>few|TRBV12-3/TRBV12-4|NA|TRBJ1-1
CASSLTQPNTEAFF
TGTGCCAGCAGTTTAACACAACCAAACACTGAAGCTTTCTTT
>NA|TRBV7-9|TRBD1|TRBJ2-5
CASSGGTGTTQYF
TGTGCCAGCAGCGGCGGGACAGGGACCACCCAGTACTTC
>many|TRBV6-1|TRBD1|TRBJ1-4
CASRAGQGHEKLFF
TGTGCCAGCAGGGCGGGACAGGGGCATGAAAAACTGTTTTTT
>few|TRBV5-6|NA|TRBJ2-4
CASSLGAYRQYF
TGTGCCAGCAGCTTAGGAGCCTATAGGCAGTACTTC
>many|TRBV6-1|NA|TRBJ1-5
CASSLRYPPPQHF
TGTGCCAGCAGTTTGCGCTACCCCCCGCCCCAGCATTTT
>many|TRBV7-6|NA|TRBJ1-1
CASSPPGMNTEAFF
TGTGCCAGCAGCCCTCCGGGGATGAACACTGAAGCTTTCTTT
>few|TRBV2|TRBD1|TRBJ2-7
CASFGPGGYEQYF
TGTGCCAGCTTTGGACCAGGGGGCTACGAGCAGTACTTC
>few|TRBV3-1|NA|TRBJ2-1
CASSPRGRNPYNEQFF
TGTGCCAGCAGCCCTCGGGGTAGGAACCCCTACAATGAGCAGTTCTTC
>few|TRBV20-1|TRBD2|TRBJ2-1
CSASAGGWGYNEQFF
TGCAGTGCTAGTGCGGGGGGGTGGGGCTACAATGAGCAGTTCTTC
>many|TRBV7-2|NA|TRBJ1-2
CASSLAGTPNYGYTF
TGTGCCAGCAGCTTAGCAGGGACACCTAACTATGGCTACACCTTC
>NA|TRBV4-1|TRBD2|TRBJ2-3
CASSQGWGLGRGTQYF
TGCGCCAGCAGCCAAGGATGGGGACTAGGGCGGGGGACGCAGTATTTT
>few|TRBV2|NA|TRBJ2-3
CASRAFTDTQYF
TGTGCCAGCAGAGCCTTCACAGATACGCAGTATTTT
>many|TRBV12-3/TRBV12-4|NA|TRBJ1-4
CASSFFDQEKLFF
TGTGCCAGCAGTTTTTTCGACCAGGAAAAACTGTTTTTT
>few|TRBV2|NA|TRBJ2-1
CASRPQSNNEQFF
TGTGCCAGCAGGCCCCAATCGAACAATGAGCAGTTCTTC
>NA|TRBV7-9|TRBD1|TRBJ2-4
CASSDRGGELAKNIQYF
TGTGCCAGTAGTGACAGGGGGGGGGAACTAGCCAAAAACATTCAGTACTTC
>NA|TRBV7-2|NA|TRBJ1-6
CASSLVGGRSYNSPLHF
TGTGCCAGCAGCTTAGTTGGGGGGAGGTCCTATAATTCACCCCTCCACTTT
>NA|TRBV24-1|TRBD1|TRBJ1-2
CATSDWTGSNYGYTF
TGTGCCACCAGTGACTGGACAGGATCTAACTATGGCTACACCTTC